This T cell receptor (beta chain) was identified in a study of blood T cell repertoires in COVID-19. Study-level information: The study drew acute and convalescent COVID-19 samples from the United States, Italy and Spain. T cells, B-cell-depleted T cells, or PBMCs provided the cDNA or gDNA that served as material.

Trimming cost V 9 bases and J 0 bases, with 18 bases left between them. The CDR3 contains 16 residues. CDR1 and CDR2 from the germline V gene are MNHEY and SMNVEV (reference sequence). Produced via immunoSEQ multiplex PCR; TCRdb's table is partial and in-frame only. The table records more than 20,000 clones, roughly 86% of them present only once. Sequencing input: peripheral blood. The chain couples TRBV27 to TRBJ2-4; TRBD2 might be the D (6 bases). The source is a human donor with active COVID-19. The donor label of this sample is uncertain. For the CDR3, the DNA is TGTGCCAGGGGGAGGACAAACAGACTAGCCAAAAACATTCAGTACTTC. It is translated as CARGRTNRLAKNIQYF.